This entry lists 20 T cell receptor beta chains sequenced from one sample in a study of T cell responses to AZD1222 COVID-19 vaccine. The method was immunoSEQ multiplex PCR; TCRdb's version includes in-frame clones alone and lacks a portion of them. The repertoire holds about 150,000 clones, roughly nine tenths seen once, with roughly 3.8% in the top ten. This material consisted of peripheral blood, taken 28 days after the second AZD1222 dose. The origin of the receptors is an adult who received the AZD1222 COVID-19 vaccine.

CDR3 DNA: TGTGCCAGCAGTCTCCTAGCGGGAGACTCCTACGAGCAGTACTTC. It codes for CASSLLAGDSYEQYF. The gene calls are TRBV6-2 or TRBV6-3 and TRBJ2-7; 10 positions agree with TRBD2. The CDR3 extends over 15 amino acids. CDR1 and CDR2 (germline): MNHEY, SVGEGT. Trimming cost V 5 bases and J 0 bases; bases outside gene matches: 4.

The CDR3 DNA is TGTGCCACCAGCAGAGATTGGGGCGGGAGCTTCAGGTACAATGAGCAGTTCTTC. Its translation: CATSRDWGGSFRYNEQFF. The chain uses TRBV15 and TRBJ2-1, with 7 bases lining up with TRBD2. Germline trimming cut 0 bases from V and 4 bases from J; bases unmatched to any gene: 12. Germline V gives CDR1 LNHNV, CDR2 YYDKDF (reference sequence). This CDR3 region has 18 residues.

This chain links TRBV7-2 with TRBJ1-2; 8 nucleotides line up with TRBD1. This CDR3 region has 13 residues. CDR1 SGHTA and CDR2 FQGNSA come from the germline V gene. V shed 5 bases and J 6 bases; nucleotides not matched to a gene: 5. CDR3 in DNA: TGTGCCAGCAGCCCAACAGGGGGGGATGGCTACACCTTC. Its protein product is CASSPTGGDGYTF.

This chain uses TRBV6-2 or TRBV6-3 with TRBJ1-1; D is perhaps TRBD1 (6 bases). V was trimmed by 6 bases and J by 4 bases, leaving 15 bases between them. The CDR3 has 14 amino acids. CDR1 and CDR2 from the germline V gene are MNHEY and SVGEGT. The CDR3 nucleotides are TGTGCCAGCAGCAAACAGGGCGGCGGCACTGAAGCTTTCTTT. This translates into CASSKQGGGTEAFF.

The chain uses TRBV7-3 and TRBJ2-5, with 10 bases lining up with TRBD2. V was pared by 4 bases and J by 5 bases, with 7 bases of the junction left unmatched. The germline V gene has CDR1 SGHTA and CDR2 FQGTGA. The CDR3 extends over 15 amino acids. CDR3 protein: CASSYQAGGRETQYF. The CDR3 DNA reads TGTGCCAGCAGCTACCAAGCGGGGGGGCGGGAGACCCAGTACTTC.

CDR3 sequence: CASSSSGNTDTQYF. The CDR3 DNA reads TGCGCCAGCAGCTCCAGCGGGAACACAGATACGCAGTATTTT. V gene TRBV5-1 combines with J gene TRBJ2-3; 7 bases are a match to TRBD2. Germline CDR1 SGHRS, CDR2 YFSETQ. V gave up 3 bases and J gave up 2 bases; unmatched junction bases: 3. CDR3 size: 14 residues.

CDR3 sequence (DNA): TGTGCCAGCAGCTTTTACGCCCCTAGCGGGAAATCCTACGAGCAGTACTTC. It translates to CASSFYAPSGKSYEQYF. The rearrangement joins TRBV7-2 to TRBJ2-7; TRBD2 agrees at 9 bases. From germline, CDR1 is SGHTA and CDR2 FQGNSA. The CDR3 is 17 amino acids. J lost 1 base, V lost 3 bases, and 10 bases had no gene match.

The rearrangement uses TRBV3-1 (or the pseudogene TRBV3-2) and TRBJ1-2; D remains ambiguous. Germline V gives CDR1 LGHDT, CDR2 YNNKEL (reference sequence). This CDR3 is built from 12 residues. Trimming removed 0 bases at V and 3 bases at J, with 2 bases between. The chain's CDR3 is CASSQEYYGYTF. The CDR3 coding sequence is TGTGCCAGCAGCCAAGAGTACTATGGCTACACCTTC.

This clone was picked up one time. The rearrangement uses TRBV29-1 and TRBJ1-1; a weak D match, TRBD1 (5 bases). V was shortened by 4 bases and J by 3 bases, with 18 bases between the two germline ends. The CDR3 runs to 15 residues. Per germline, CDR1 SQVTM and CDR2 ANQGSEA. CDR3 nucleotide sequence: TGCAGCGTTGGTCCGGGAATAAGGGGTGACACTGAAGCTTTCTTT. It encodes CSVGPGIRGDTEAFF. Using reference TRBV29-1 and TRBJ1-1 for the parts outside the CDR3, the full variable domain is SAVISQKPSRDICQRGTSLTIQCQVDSQVTMMFWYRQQPGQSLTLIATANQGSEATYESGFVIDKFPISRPNLTFSTLTVSNMSPEDSSIYLCSVGPGIRGDTEAFFGQGTRLTVV.

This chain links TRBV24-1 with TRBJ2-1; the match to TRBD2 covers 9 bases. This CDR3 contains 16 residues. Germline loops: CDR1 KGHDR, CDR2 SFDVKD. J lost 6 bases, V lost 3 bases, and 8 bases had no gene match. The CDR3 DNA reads TGTGCCACCAGTGATCGGGTAGCGGGAGCGGTCAATGAGCAGTTCTTC. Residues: CATSDRVAGAVNEQFF.

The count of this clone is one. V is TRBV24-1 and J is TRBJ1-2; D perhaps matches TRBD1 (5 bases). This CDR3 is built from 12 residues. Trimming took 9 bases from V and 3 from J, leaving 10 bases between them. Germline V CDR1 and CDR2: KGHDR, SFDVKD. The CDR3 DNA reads TGTGCCACCTATGACAGACACTATGGCTACACCTTC. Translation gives CATYDRHYGYTF.

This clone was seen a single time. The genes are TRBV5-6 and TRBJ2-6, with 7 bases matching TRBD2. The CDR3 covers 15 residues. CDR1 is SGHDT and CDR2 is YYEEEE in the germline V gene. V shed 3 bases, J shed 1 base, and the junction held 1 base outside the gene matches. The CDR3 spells CASSSAGSGANVLTF. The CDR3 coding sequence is TGTGCCAGCAGCTCAGCGGGGTCTGGGGCCAACGTCCTGACTTTC.

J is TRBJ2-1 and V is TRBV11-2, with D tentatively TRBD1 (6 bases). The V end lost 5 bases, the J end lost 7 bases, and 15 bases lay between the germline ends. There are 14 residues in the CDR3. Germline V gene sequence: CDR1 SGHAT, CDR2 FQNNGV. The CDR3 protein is CASSPLQGWNEQFF. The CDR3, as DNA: TGTGCCAGCAGCCCACTGCAGGGGTGGAATGAGCAGTTCTTC.

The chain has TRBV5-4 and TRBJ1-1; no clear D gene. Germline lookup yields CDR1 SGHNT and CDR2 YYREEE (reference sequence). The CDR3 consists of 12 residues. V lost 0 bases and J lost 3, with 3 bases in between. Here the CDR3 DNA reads TGTGCCAGCAGCTTGGTTCACACTGAAGCTTTCTTT. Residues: CASSLVHTEAFF. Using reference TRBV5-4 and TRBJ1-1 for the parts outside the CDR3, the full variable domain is ETGVTQSPTHLIKTRGQQVTLRCSSQSGHNTVSWYQQALGQGPQFIFQYYREEENGRGNFPPRFSGLQFPNYSSELNVNALELDDSALYLCASSLVHTEAFFGQGTRLTVV.

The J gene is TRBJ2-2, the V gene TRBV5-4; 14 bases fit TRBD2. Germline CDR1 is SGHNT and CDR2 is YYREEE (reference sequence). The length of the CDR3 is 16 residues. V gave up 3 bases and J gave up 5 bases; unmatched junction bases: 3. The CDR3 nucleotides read TGTGCCAGCAGCTCAGGACTAGCGGGAGGTACCGGGGAGCTGTTTTTT. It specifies CASSSGLAGGTGELFF. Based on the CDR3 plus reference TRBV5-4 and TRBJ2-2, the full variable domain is ETGVTQSPTHLIKTRGQQVTLRCSSQSGHNTVSWYQQALGQGPQFIFQYYREEENGRGNFPPRFSGLQFPNYSSELNVNALELDDSALYLCASSSGLAGGTGELFFGEGSRLTVL.

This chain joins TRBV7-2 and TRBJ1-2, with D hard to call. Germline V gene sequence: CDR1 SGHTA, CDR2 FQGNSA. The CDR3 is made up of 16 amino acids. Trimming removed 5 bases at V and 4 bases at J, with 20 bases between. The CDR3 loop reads CASSPFEGGRGYGYTF. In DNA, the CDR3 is TGTGCCAGCAGCCCGTTCGAGGGTGGAAGAGGCTATGGCTACACCTTC.

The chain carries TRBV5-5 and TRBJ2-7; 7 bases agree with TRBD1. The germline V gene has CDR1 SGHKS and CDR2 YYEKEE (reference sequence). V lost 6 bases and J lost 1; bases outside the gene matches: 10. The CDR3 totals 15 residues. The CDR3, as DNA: TGTGCCAGCAAGGGGGCCAGCCTGGGGTCCTACGAGCAGTACTTC. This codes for CASKGASLGSYEQYF.

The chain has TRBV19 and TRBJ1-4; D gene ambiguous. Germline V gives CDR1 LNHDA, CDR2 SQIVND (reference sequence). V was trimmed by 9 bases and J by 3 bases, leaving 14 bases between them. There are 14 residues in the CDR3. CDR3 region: CASRFGSPNEKLFF. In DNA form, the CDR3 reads TGTGCCAGCCGATTCGGGTCGCCTAATGAAAAACTGTTTTTT.

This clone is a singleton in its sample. This chain's CDR3 is CASSKGSGRALSTDTQYF. In DNA form, the CDR3 reads TGCGCCAGCAGCAAAGGTAGCGGGAGGGCGTTAAGCACAGATACGCAGTATTTT. This chain connects TRBV4-3 to TRBJ2-3, with TRBD2 matching 11 bases. Germline CDR1 and CDR2: LGHNA and YSLEER. This CDR3 contains 18 residues. The trim removed 5 bases at V and 0 bases at J, leaving 10 bases unmatched.

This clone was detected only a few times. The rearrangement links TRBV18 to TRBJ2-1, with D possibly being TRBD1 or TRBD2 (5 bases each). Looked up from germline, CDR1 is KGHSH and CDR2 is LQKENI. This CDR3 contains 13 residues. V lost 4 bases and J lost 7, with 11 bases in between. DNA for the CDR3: TGTGCCAGCTCACGGGGGATGTGGAATGAGCAGTTCTTC. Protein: CASSRGMWNEQFF.